This T cell receptor (beta chain) was obtained from a study of shared clonotypes between healthy human individuals. Study-level findings and limits: The represented genetic and exposure-history diversity was limited by the small number of donors.

It was CD45RO-negative cells, positively selected for CCR7, that made up naive CD8 cells, with terminally differentiated effector memory CD45RA+ cells excluded. CDR1 and CDR2 (germline): SGHVS, FNYEAQ. Trimming pared 0 bases from V and 4 bases from J, leaving 7 bases between. This CDR3 contains 14 residues. Deep was the level used in running the assay. Under the authors' procedure: Filtering differed, since immunoSEQ gave only junction sequences and no quality scores. Only in-frame clones appear in the TCRdb table, and some are missing; sequencing was by immunoSEQ multiplex PCR. V, J and clone size were drawn from that table, and D and trimming were deduced from the DNA. The profile covers almost 700,000 clones, with 92% appearing a single time and approximately 24% taken by the ten largest. With regard to this clone: Its antigen remains unidentified.

The chain uses TRBV7-6 and TRBJ2-1; no clear D. The clonotype was recovered from a man aged 25 to 40 in good health. Sequenced input: naive CD8+ T cells sorted from blood. The CDR3 reads CASSLAGKYNEQFF. CDR3 nucleotides: TGTGCCAGCAGCTTAGCGGGCAAGTACAATGAGCAGTTCTTC.